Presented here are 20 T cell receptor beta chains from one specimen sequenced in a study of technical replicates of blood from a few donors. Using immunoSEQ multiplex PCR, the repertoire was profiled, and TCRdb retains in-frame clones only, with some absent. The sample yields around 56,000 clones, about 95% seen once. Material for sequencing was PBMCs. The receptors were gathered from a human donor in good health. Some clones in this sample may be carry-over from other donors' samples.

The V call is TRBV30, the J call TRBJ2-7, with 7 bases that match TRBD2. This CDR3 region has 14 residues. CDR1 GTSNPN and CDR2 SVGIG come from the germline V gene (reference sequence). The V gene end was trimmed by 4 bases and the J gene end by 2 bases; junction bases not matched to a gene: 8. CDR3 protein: CAWNRAGITYEQYF. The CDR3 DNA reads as TGTGCCTGGAACAGAGCGGGGATAACCTACGAGCAGTACTTC. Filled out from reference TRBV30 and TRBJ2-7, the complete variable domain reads SQTIHQWPATLVQPVGSPLSLECTVEGTSNPNLYWYRQAAGRGLQLLFYSVGIGQISSEVPQNLSASRPQDRQFILSSKKLLLSDSGFYLCAWNRAGITYEQYFGPGTRLTVT.

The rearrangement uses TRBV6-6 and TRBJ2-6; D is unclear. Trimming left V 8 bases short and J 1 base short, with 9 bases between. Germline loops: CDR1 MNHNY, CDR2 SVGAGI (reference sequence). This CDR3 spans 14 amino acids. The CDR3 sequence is CASAARSGANVLTF. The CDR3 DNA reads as TGTGCCAGCGCCGCGCGATCTGGGGCCAACGTCCTGACTTTC.

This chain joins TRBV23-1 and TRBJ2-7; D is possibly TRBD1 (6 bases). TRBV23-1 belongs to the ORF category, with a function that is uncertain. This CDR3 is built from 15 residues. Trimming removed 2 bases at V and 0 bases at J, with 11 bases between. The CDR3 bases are TGCGCCAGCAGTCAAAAAGGACAGAGCTCCTACGAGCAGTACTTC. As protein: CASSQKGQSSYEQYF.

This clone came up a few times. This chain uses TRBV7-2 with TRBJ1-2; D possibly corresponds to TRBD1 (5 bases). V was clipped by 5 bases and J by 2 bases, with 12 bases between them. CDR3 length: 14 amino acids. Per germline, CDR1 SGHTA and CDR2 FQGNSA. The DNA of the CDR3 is TGTGCCAGCAGCCCACGACAGAGAAACTATGGCTACACCTTC. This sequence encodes CASSPRQRNYGYTF. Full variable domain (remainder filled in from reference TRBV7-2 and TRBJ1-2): GAGVSQSPSNKVTEKGKDVELRCDPISGHTALYWYRQSLGQGLEFLIYFQGNSAPDKSGLPSDRFSAERTGGSVSTLTIQRTQQEDSAVYLCASSPRQRNYGYTFGSGTRLTVV.

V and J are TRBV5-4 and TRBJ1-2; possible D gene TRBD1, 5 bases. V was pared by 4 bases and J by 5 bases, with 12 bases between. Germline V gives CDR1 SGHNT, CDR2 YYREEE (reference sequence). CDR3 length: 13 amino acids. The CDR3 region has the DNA TGTGCCAGCAGCCAGCAGGGATATTATGGCTACACCTTC. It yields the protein CASSQQGYYGYTF.

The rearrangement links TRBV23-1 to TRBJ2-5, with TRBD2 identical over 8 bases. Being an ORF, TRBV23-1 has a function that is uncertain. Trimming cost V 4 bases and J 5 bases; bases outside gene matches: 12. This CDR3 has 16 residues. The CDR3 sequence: CASSPPPRGGEETQYF. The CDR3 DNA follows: TGCGCCAGCAGTCCCCCACCCCGGGGGGGAGAGGAGACCCAGTACTTC.

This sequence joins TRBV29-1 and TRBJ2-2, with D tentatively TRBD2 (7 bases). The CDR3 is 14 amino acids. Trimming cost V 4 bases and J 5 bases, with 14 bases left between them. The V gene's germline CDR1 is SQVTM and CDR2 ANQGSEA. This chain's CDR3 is CSVVGGGATGELFF. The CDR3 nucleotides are TGCAGCGTTGTAGGCGGGGGCGCAACCGGGGAGCTGTTTTTT.

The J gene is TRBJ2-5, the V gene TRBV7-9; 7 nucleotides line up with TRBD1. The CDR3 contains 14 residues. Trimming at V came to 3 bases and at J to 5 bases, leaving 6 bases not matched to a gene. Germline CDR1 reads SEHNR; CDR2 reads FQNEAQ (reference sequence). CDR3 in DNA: TGTGCCAGCAGCTTTACAGGGGCGGGTGAGACCCAGTACTTC. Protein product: CASSFTGAGETQYF.

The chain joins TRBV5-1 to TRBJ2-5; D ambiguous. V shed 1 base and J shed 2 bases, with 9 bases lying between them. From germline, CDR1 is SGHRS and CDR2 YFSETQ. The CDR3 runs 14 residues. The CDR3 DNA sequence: TGCGCCAGCAGCTTGAGCTCCAAACAAGAGACCCAGTACTTC. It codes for CASSLSSKQETQYF.

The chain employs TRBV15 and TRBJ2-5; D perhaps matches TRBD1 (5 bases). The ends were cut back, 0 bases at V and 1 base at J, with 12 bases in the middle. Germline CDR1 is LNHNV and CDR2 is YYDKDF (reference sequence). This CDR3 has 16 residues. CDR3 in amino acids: CATSRDRLGAQETQYF. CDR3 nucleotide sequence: TGTGCCACCAGCAGAGATCGTTTAGGGGCCCAAGAGACCCAGTACTTC.

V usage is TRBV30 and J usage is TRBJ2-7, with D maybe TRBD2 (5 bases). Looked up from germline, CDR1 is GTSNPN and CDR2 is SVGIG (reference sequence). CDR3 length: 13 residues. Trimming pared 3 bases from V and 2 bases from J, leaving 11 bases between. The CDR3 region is CAWRSVGAYEQYF. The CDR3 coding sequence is TGTGCCTGGAGGTCCGTGGGAGCCTACGAGCAGTACTTC.

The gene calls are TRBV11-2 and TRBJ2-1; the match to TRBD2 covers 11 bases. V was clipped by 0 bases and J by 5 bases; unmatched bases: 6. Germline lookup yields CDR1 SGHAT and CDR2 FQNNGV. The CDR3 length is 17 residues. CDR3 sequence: CASSLDLLTSGNNEQFF. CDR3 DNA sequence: TGTGCCAGCAGCTTAGATCTGCTGACTAGCGGGAACAATGAGCAGTTCTTC.

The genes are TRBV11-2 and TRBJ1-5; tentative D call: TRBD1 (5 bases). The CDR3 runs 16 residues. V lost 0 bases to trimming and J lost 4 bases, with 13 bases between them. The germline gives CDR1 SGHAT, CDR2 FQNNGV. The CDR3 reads CASSLDGSGYNQPQHF. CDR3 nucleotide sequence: TGTGCCAGCAGCTTAGATGGGTCAGGGTATAATCAGCCCCAGCATTTT.

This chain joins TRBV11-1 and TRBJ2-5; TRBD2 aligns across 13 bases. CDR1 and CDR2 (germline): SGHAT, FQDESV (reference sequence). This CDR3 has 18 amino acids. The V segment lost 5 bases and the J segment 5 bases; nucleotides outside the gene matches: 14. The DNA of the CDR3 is TGTGCCAGCAGCGCGACCGGGACTAGCGGGAACAAGCGGGAGACCCAGTACTTC. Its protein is CASSATGTSGNKRETQYF.

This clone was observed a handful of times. CDR3 sequence reads: CASSLNRDTGELFF. As DNA, the CDR3 is TGTGCCAGCAGTCTCAACAGAGACACCGGGGAGCTGTTTTTT. This sequence joins TRBV25-1 and TRBJ2-2; D remains unclear. This CDR3 spans 14 amino acids. V was pared by 5 bases and J by 3 bases, with 10 bases between. The germline V gene encodes CDR1 MGHDK and CDR2 SYGVNS. The full variable domain, with the rest looked up from reference TRBV25-1 and TRBJ2-2, is EADIYQTPRYLVIGTGKKITLECSQTMGHDKMYWYQQDPGMELHLIHYSYGVNSTEKGDLSSESTVSRIRTEHFPLTLESARPSHTSQYLCASSLNRDTGELFFGEGSRLTVL.

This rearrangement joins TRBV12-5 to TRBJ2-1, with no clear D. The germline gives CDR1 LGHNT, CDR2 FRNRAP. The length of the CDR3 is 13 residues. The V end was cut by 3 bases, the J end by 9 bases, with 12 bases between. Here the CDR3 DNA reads TGTGCTAGTGGTTTAGGCTCCAGCGCTGAGCAGTTCTTC. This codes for CASGLGSSAEQFF.

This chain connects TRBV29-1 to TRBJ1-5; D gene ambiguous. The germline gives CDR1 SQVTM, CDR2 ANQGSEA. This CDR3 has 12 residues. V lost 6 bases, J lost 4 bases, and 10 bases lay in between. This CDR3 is CSVGLENQPQHF. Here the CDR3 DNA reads TGCAGCGTCGGACTGGAAAATCAGCCCCAGCATTTT.

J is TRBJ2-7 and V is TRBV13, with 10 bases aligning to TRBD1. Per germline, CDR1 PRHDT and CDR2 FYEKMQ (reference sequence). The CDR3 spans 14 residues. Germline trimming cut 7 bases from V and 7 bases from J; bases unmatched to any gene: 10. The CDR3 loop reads CASKQDRGVGEQYF. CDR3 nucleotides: TGTGCCAGCAAGCAGGACAGGGGGGTAGGGGAGCAGTACTTC.

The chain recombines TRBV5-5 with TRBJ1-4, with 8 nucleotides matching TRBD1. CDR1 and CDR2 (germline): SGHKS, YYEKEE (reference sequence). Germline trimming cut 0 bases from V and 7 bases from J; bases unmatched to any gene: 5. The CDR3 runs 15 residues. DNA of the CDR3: TGTGCCAGCAGCTTGGGACAGGGGAGGGGTGAAAAACTGTTTTTT. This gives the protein CASSLGQGRGEKLFF.

The CDR3 region has the DNA TGTGCCAGCAGTTGCCCTAGTCGAGAGACCCAGTACTTC. It is translated as CASSCPSRETQYF. V gene TRBV6-8 combines with J gene TRBJ2-5, with unresolved D. Between the trimmed V and J ends, which lost 4 bases and 4 bases, there was a span of 10 bases. There are 13 residues in the CDR3. Germline V gene data show CDR1 as MNHGY and CDR2 as SAAAGT.